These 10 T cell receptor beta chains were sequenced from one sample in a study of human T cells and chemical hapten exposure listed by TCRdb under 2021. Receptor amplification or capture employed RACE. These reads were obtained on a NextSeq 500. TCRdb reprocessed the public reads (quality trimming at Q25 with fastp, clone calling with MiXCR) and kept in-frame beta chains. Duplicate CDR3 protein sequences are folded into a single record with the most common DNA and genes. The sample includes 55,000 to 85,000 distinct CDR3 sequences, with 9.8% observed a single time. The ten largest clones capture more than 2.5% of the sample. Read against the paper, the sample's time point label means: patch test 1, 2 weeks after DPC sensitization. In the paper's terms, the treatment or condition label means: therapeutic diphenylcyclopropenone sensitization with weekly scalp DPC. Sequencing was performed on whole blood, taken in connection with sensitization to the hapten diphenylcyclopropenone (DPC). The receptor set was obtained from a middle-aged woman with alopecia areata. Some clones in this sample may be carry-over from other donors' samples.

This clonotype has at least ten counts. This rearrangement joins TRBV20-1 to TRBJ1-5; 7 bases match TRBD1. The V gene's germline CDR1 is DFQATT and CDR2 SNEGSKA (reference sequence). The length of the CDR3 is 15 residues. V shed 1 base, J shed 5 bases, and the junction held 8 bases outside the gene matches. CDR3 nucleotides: TGCAGTGCTAGAGCCGCATCAGGGGGGTATCAGCCCCAGCATTTT. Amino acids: CSARAASGGYQPQHF.

CDR3 sequence (DNA): TGCGCCAGCAGCCAAGATCCGGACAGAGGAGAGGCTTTCTTT. Translated, it gives CASSQDPDRGEAFF. The V call is TRBV4-3, the J call TRBJ1-1; D might be TRBD1 (6 bases). Trimming removed 0 bases from V and 11 bases from J, with 16 bases in between. The CDR3 spans 14 residues. Per the germline V gene, CDR1 is LGHNA and CDR2 is YSLEER.

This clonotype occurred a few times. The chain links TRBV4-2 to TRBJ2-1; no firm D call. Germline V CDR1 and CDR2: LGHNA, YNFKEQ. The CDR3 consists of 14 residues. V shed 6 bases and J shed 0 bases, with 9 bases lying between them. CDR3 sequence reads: CASSPPGSYNEQFF. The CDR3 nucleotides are TGTGCCAGCAGTCCCCCTGGCTCCTACAATGAGCAGTTCTTC.

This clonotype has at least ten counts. CDR3 DNA: TGTGCCAGCAGGGGGGTGGATAGCAATCAGCCCCAGCATTTT. Its protein product is CASRGVDSNQPQHF. V gene TRBV7-2 combines with J gene TRBJ1-5, with D perhaps matching TRBD1 (5 bases). V lost 6 bases to trimming and J lost 0 bases, with 9 bases between them. The CDR3 runs 14 residues. Germline lookup yields CDR1 SGHTA and CDR2 FQGNSA.

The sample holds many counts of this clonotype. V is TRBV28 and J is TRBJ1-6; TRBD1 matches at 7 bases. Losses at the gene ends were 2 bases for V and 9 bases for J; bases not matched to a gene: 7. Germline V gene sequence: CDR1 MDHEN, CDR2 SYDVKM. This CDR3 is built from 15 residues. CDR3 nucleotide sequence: TGTGCCAGCAGTTTAGGGGGACAGTGGCTTTCACCCCTCCACTTT. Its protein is CASSLGGQWLSPLHF.

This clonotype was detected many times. For the CDR3, the DNA is TGTGCCAGCAGCTCCCGGACGAGTCTGACAGATACGCAGTATTTT. Amino acid sequence: CASSSRTSLTDTQYF. The V and J genes are TRBV6-6 and TRBJ2-3; D call uncertain. The germline V gene has CDR1 MNHNY and CDR2 SVGAGI (reference sequence). The CDR3 length is 15 residues. Trimming removed 6 bases at V and 3 bases at J, with 16 bases between.

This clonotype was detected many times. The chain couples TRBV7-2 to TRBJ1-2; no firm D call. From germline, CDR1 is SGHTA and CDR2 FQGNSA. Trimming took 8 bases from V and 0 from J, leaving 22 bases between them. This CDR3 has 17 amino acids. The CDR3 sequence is CASSPHGPHSPNYGYTF. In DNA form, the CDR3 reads TGTGCCAGCTCCCCCCACGGGCCCCACAGTCCTAACTATGGCTACACCTTC.

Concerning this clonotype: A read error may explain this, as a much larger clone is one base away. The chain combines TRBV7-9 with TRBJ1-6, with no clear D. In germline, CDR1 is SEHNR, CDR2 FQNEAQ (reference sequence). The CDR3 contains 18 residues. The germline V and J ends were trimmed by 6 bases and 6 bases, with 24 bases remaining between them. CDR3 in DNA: TGTGCCAGCAGTTATTTCGTAGCGGTCTACAGACCTAATTCACCCCTCCACTTT. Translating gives CASSYFVAVYRPNSPLHF. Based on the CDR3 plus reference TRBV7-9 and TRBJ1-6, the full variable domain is DTGVSQNPRHKITKRGQNVTFRCDPISEHNRLYWYRQTLGQGPEFLTYFQNEAQLEKSRLLSDRFSAERPKGSFSTLEIQRTEQGDSAMYLCASSYFVAVYRPNSPLHFGNGTRLTVT.

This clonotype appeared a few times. The CDR3 DNA sequence: TGTGCCAGCAGTTTGACTAGGCGGACTGAAGCTTTCTTT. It yields the protein CASSLTRRTEAFF. The genes are TRBV6-5 and TRBJ1-1; D gene ambiguous. This CDR3 has 13 amino acids. Germline CDR1 reads MNHEY; CDR2 reads SVGAGI. V lost 4 bases and J 5 bases, leaving 11 bases between the germline ends.

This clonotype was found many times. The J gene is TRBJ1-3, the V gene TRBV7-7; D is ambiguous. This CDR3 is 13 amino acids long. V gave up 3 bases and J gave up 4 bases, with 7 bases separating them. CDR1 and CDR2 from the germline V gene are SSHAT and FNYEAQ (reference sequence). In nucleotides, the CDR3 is TGTGCCAGCAGCTTGGGCAGCGGAAACACCATATATTTT. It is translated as CASSLGSGNTIYF.